The 18 T cell receptor beta chains below were found in one sample sequenced in a study of T cell repertoires in cytomegalovirus infection. TCRdb passed the reads through MiXCR, listing each CDR3 protein once. Among about 500,000 distinct CDR3 sequences, 30% to 35% were seen once, and the ten largest hold about a sixth. Antigens for these TCRs are unknown. The sample here was cultured PBMCs, taken from culture after CMV antigen stimulation. The source is a human donor in good health (CMV status not recorded). Some clones in this sample may be carry-over from other donors' samples.

The gene calls are TRBV5-8 and TRBJ2-1; 15 bases are a match to TRBD2. The V and J ends lost 2 bases and 7 bases, in that order; junction bases with no gene match: 10. The CDR3 runs to 18 residues. Germline V gene lookup returns CDR1 SGHTS and CDR2 YDEGEE. The CDR3, as DNA: TGTGCCAGCAGCTTCCGGACTAGCGGGAGGGCCGGGAGGAATGAGCAGTTCTTC. This encodes CASSFRTSGRAGRNEQFF.

This clonotype has just a few counts. This rearrangement joins TRBV5-1 to TRBJ2-1; D possibly corresponds to TRBD2 (6 bases). Germline lookup yields CDR1 SGHRS and CDR2 YFSETQ. The CDR3 is 15 residues long. V lost 1 base, J lost 8 bases, and 16 bases lay in between. CDR3 sequence reads: CASSLSPQPGDEQFF. Written as DNA, the CDR3 is TGCGCCAGCAGCTTGAGCCCCCAGCCGGGAGATGAGCAGTTCTTC.

In this sample, this clonotype turned up a few times. The chain is built from TRBV7-9 and TRBJ1-1; D gene ambiguous. Germline-derived CDR1 and CDR2 are SEHNR and FQNEAQ (reference sequence). The CDR3 contains 13 residues. Between the trimmed V and J ends, which lost 7 bases and 4 bases, there was a span of 13 bases. The CDR3 nucleotides are TGTGCCAGCACCCAGATACGGGCCACTGAAGCTTTCTTT. This gives the protein CASTQIRATEAFF.

In this sample, this clonotype turned up a few times. The J gene is TRBJ2-3, the V gene TRBV6-2 or TRBV6-3; TRBD2 agrees at 9 bases. Per germline, CDR1 MNHEY and CDR2 SVGEGT. The V segment lost 2 bases and the J segment 4 bases; nucleotides outside the gene matches: 13. The CDR3 sequence is 18 residues long. CDR3 protein: CASSYDMRLADVPDTQYF. In DNA, the CDR3 is TGTGCCAGCAGTTACGACATGCGACTAGCGGACGTTCCAGATACGCAGTATTTT.

As regards this clonotype: A clone one base away is much larger, so this may be a read error. This chain connects TRBV7-2 to TRBJ2-5; D is unclear. In germline, CDR1 is SGHTA, CDR2 FQGNSA. The CDR3 sequence is 12 residues long. The CDR3 region is CASSFSRESQYF. In nucleotides, the CDR3 is TGTGCCAGCAGCTTTTCCAGAGAGTCCCAGTACTTC. Full variable domain (rest looked up from reference TRBV7-2 and TRBJ2-5): GAGVSQSPSNKVTEKGKDVELRCDPISGHTALYWYRQSLGQGLEFLIYFQGNSAPDKSGLPSDRFSAERTGGSVSTLTIQRTQQEDSAVYLCASSFSRESQYFGPGTRLLVL.

This rearrangement joins TRBV7-2 to TRBJ2-7, with D possibly being TRBD2 (5 bases). Trimming stripped 5 bases from V and 0 bases from J, with 11 bases between. Germline CDR1 reads SGHTA; CDR2 reads FQGNSA. The CDR3 has 14 amino acids. DNA of the CDR3: TGTGCCAGCAGCCCAGGACTGAGCTCCTACGAGCAGTACTTC. Protein: CASSPGLSSYEQYF.

V usage is TRBV4-1 and J usage is TRBJ2-4, with 8 bases aligning to TRBD1. This CDR3 is built from 17 residues. In germline, CDR1 is MGHRA, CDR2 YSYEKL. V lost 1 base and J lost 1; bases outside the gene matches: 6. CDR3 residues: CASSQVTGVGAKNIQYF. For the CDR3, the DNA is TGCGCCAGCAGCCAAGTGACAGGGGTCGGGGCCAAAAACATTCAGTACTTC.

This chain joins TRBV28 and TRBJ2-7, with 9 bases matching TRBD1. Looked up from germline, CDR1 is MDHEN and CDR2 is SYDVKM. The trim removed 4 bases at V and 2 bases at J, leaving 6 bases unmatched. The CDR3 covers 15 residues. The DNA for the CDR3 is TGTGCCAGCAGTTATTCAGGGACAGGGACCTACGAGCAGTACTTC. Translated, it gives CASSYSGTGTYEQYF.

This clonotype was observed a few times. V gene TRBV7-6 combines with J gene TRBJ2-3; D is uncertain. CDR3 size: 12 residues. From germline, CDR1 is SGHVS and CDR2 FNYEAQ. Trimming removed 11 bases at V and 4 bases at J, with 13 bases between. This chain's CDR3 is CALGLRPDTQYF. In nucleotides, the CDR3 is TGTGCCCTCGGCCTTAGGCCAGATACGCAGTATTTT. Complete variable domain (other parts from reference TRBV7-6 and TRBJ2-3): GAGVSQSPRYKVTKRGQDVALRCDPISGHVSLYWYRQALGQGPEFLTYFNYEAQQDKSGLPNDRFSAERPEGSISTLTIQRTEQRDSAMYRCALGLRPDTQYFGPGTRLTVL.

This clonotype has at least ten counts. The rearrangement links TRBV7-9 to TRBJ1-2; D is unresolved. The CDR3 sequence is 16 residues long. The germline V gene has CDR1 SEHNR and CDR2 FQNEAQ (reference sequence). V was clipped by 2 bases and J by 8 bases, with 21 bases between them. The CDR3 coding sequence is TGTGCCAGCAGCTTAAGGGCTGGGCTGCGGATGATAGGCTACACCTTC. Residues: CASSLRAGLRMIGYTF.

In this sample, this clonotype turned up a few times. The rearrangement joins TRBV7-2 to TRBJ1-3; D perhaps matches TRBD1 (5 bases). Germline values: CDR1 SGHTA, CDR2 FQGNSA. V was trimmed by 5 bases and J by 0 bases, leaving 11 bases between them. The CDR3 is made up of 15 amino acids. In nucleotides, the CDR3 is TGTGCCAGCAGCGTGGGACCGAACTCTGGAAACACCATATATTTT. Encoded protein: CASSVGPNSGNTIYF.

This rearrangement joins TRBV27 to TRBJ2-1, with D perhaps matching TRBD2 (6 bases). Looked up from germline, CDR1 is MNHEY and CDR2 is SMNVEV (reference sequence). The CDR3 runs to 13 residues. The V and J ends lost 5 bases and 10 bases respectively, with 15 bases between them. The CDR3: CASSAAGTLEQFF. Here the CDR3 DNA reads TGTGCCAGCAGTGCCGCCGGGACTCTCGAGCAGTTCTTC.

This clonotype appeared a few times. The J gene is TRBJ2-4, the V gene TRBV7-2; TRBD1 might be the D (7 bases). The germline V and J ends were trimmed by 5 bases and 8 bases, with 13 bases remaining between them. This CDR3 spans 13 amino acids. Germline CDR1 and CDR2: SGHTA and FQGNSA. As DNA, the CDR3 is TGTGCCAGCAGCCAAGACAGGGAGGACATTCAGTACTTC. This sequence encodes CASSQDREDIQYF.

V is TRBV29-1 and J is TRBJ2-2; D gene uncertain. Germline-derived CDR1 and CDR2 are SQVTM and ANQGSEA. The V end lost 2 bases, the J end lost 2 bases, and 12 bases lay between the germline ends. CDR3 size: 15 residues. DNA of the CDR3: TGCAGCGTTGAAATGGGATTCTCCAACACCGGGGAGCTGTTTTTT. It translates to CSVEMGFSNTGELFF.

The chain links TRBV7-2 to TRBJ1-6, with D possibly being TRBD1 (6 bases). The germline V gene encodes CDR1 SGHTA and CDR2 FQGNSA. Between the trimmed V and J ends, which lost 2 bases and 5 bases, there was a span of 25 bases. This CDR3 is built from 20 residues. DNA for the CDR3: TGTGCCAGCAGCTTATTTGGATTGGTCACAGGGAACCTGGATAATTCACCCCTCCACTTT. Translation: CASSLFGLVTGNLDNSPLHF. The full variable domain, rest sourced from reference TRBV7-2 and TRBJ1-6, is GAGVSQSPSNKVTEKGKDVELRCDPISGHTALYWYRQSLGQGLEFLIYFQGNSAPDKSGLPSDRFSAERTGGSVSTLTIQRTQQEDSAVYLCASSLFGLVTGNLDNSPLHFGNGTRLTVT.

This rearrangement joins TRBV29-1 to TRBJ2-3; TRBD2 aligns across 15 bases. The CDR3 consists of 19 residues. V was pared by 6 bases and J by 6 bases, with 19 bases of the junction left unmatched. Germline CDR1 reads SQVTM; CDR2 reads ANQGSEA. The CDR3 coding sequence is TGCAGCGTGAACCCGGGACTAGCGGGAGGCCACGACGGGGTGGATACGCAGTATTTT. This encodes CSVNPGLAGGHDGVDTQYF.

This clonotype has ten or more counts. V gene TRBV7-2 combines with J gene TRBJ2-7; 7 bases are shared with TRBD2. Germline V gene data show CDR1 as SGHTA and CDR2 as FQGNSA. Trimming at V came to 3 bases and at J to 0 bases, leaving 5 bases not matched to a gene. There are 15 residues in the CDR3. CDR3 amino acids: CASSLGGSNSYEQYV. In DNA form, the CDR3 reads TGTGCCAGCAGCTTGGGCGGGAGTAACTCCTACGAGCAGTACGTC.

This clonotype was detected only once. The genes are TRBV2 and TRBJ1-2; D is possibly TRBD1 (5 bases). V lost 2 bases to trimming and J lost 3 bases, with 10 bases between them. Looked up from germline, CDR1 is SNHLY and CDR2 is FYNNEI. This CDR3 comprises 14 residues. CDR3 nucleotide sequence: TGTGCCAGCAGTGAATCAGCAGGGTACTATGGCTACACCTTC. Amino acids: CASSESAGYYGYTF.